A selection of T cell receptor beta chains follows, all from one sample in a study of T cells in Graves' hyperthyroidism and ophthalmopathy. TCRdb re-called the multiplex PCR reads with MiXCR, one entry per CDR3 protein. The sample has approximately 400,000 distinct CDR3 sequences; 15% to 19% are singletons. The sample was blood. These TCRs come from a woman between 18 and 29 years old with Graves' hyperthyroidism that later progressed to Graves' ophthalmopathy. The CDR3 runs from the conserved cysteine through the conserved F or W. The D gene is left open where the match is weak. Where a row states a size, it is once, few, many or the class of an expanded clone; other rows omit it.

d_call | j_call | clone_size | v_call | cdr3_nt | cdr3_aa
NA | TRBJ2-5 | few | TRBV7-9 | TGTGCCAGCAGCCCAAGTTTATACGAGACCCAGTACTTC | CASSPSLYETQYF
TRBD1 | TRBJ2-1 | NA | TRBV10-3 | TGTGCCATCAGTGAGGGAGCGACAGGGAACCTCCTCTTAGAGCAGTTCTTC | CAISEGATGNLLLEQFF
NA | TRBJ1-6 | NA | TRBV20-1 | TGCAGTGCTAGGCCAACTAATTCACCCCTCCACTTT | CSARPTNSPLHF
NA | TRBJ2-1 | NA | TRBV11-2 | TGTGCCAGCAGCTCCCTGTGGCCCCTAGCGAAGGAGCAGTTCTTC | CASSSLWPLAKEQFF
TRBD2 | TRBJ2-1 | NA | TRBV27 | TGTGCCAGCAGCCGGGCTAGCGGGGCCAATGAGCAGTTCTTC | CASSRASGANEQFF
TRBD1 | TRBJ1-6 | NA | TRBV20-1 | TGCAGTGCTAGAGATGGGGGACAGCCCTATAATTCACCCCTCCACTTT | CSARDGGQPYNSPLHF
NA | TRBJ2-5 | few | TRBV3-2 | TGTGCCAGCAGCCAAGAAGAGGGGGAAGGGCACCAAGAGACCCAGTACTTC | CASSQEEGEGHQETQYF
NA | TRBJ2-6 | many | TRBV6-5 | TGTGCCAGCAGTTACAAGTGGACTGGGGCCAACGTCCTGACTTTC | CASSYKWTGANVLTF
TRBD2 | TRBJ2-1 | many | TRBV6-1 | TGTGCCAGCAGTTCCCGACTAGCGGGAGTCTATGAGCAGTTCTTC | CASSSRLAGVYEQFF
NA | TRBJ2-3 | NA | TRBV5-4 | TGTGCCAGCAGCCTATCGAGGCAGGGATTCCCAGATACGCAGTATTTT | CASSLSRQGFPDTQYF
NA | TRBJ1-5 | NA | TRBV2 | TGTGCCAGCCGGGGGATCGATCAGCCCCAGCATTTT | CASRGIDQPQHF
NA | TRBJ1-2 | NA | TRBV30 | TGTGCCGACAGACCAGACGGCTACACCTTC | CADRPDGYTF
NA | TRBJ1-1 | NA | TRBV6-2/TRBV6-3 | TGTGCCAGCAGTTACTCGGATGCCGAGAACACTGAAGCTTTCTTT | CASSYSDAENTEAFF
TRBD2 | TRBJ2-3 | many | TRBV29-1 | TGCAGCGTCCTACTAGCGGGAGGCGGTCATACGCAGTATTTT | CSVLLAGGGHTQYF
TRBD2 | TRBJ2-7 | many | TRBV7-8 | TGTGCCAGCAGCCTCCCTATGACTAGCGGTCTATACGGGTACGAGCAGTACTTC | CASSLPMTSGLYGYEQYF
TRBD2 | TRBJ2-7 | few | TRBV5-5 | TGTGCCAGCAGCTTGGGACCTAGCGGCTACGAGCAGTACTTC | CASSLGPSGYEQYF
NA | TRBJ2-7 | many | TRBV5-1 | TGCGCCAGCAGCTTGACATTCTACGAGCAGTACTTC | CASSLTFYEQYF
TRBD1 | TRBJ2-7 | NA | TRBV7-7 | TGTGCTAGCAGCTCCGACAGGGGGGGGGAGCAGTACTTC | CASSSDRGGEQYF
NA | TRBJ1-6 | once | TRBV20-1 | TGCAGTGCTAGTACGGGGGTTGGAAATCCACCCCTCCACTTT | CSASTGVGNPPLHF
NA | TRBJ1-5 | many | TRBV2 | TGTGCCAGCAGTGAAACAGGGAGCAATCAGCCCCAGCATTTT | CASSETGSNQPQHF
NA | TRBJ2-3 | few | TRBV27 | TGTGCCAGCAGTTTAATCTGGATCGGGGGTAGCACAGATACGCAGTATTTT | CASSLIWIGGSTDTQYF
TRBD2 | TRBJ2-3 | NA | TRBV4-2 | TGTGCCAGCAGCCAAGTCGCACAGGGACTAGCGGGAGGTAGGCCAGATACGCAGTATTTT | CASSQVAQGLAGGRPDTQYF